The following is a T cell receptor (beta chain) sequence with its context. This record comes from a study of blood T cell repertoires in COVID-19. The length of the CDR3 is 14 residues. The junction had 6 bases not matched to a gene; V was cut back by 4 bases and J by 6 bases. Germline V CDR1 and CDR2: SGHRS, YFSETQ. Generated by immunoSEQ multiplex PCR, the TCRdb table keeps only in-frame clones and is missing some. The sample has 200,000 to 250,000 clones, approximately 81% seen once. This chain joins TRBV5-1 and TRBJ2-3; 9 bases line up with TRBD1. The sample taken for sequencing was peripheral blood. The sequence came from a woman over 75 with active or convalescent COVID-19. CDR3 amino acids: CASSPGQGLDTQYF. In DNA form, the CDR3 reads TGCGCCAGCAGCCCAGGACAGGGGTTGGATACGCAGTATTTT.